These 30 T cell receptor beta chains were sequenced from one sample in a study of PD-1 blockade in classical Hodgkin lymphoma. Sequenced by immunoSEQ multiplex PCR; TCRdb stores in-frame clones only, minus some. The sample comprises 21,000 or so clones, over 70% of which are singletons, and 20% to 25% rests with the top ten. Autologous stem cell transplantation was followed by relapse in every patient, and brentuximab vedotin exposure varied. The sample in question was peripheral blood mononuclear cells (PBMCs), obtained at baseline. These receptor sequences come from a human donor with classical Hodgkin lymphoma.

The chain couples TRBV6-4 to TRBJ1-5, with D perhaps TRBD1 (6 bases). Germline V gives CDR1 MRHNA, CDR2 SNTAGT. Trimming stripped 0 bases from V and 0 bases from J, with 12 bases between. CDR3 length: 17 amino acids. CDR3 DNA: TGTGCCAGCAGTGACTCCCCTTCGACAGGTAGCAATCAGCCCCAGCATTTT. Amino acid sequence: CASSDSPSTGSNQPQHF.

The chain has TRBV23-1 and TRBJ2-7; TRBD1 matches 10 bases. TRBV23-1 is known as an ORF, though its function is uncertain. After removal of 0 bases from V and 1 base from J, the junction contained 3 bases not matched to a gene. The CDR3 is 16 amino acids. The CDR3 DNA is TGCGCCAGCAGTCAATCGAGGGACAGGGGTTCCTACGAGCAGTACTTC. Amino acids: CASSQSRDRGSYEQYF.

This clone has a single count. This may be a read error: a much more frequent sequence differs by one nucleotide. The CDR3 loop is CASSSDSNQPQHF. CDR3 coding DNA: TGTGCCAGCAGCTCGGATAGCAATCAGCCCCAGCATTTT. The V gene is TRBV5-5, the J gene TRBJ1-5, with no clear D. The germline CDR1 and CDR2 sequences are SGHKS and YYEKEE (reference sequence). The CDR3 covers 13 residues. V was cut by 3 bases and J by 0 bases, with 4 bases left in between. Full variable domain (rest looked up from reference TRBV5-5 and TRBJ1-5): DAGVTQSPTHLIKTRGQQVTLRCSPISGHKSVSWYQQVLGQGPQFIFQYYEKEERGRGNFPDRFSARQFPNYSSELNVNALLLGDSALYLCASSSDSNQPQHFGDGTRLSIL.

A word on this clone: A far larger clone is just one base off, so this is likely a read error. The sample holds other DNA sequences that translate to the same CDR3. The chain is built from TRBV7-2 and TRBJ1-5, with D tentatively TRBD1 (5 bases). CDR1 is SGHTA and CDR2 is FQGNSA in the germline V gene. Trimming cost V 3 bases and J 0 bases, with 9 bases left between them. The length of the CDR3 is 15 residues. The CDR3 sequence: CASSLQGYSNQPQHF. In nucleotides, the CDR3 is TGTGCCAGCAGCTTGCAGGGTTATAGCAATCAGCCCCAGCATTTT. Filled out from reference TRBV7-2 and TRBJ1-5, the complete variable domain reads GAGVSQSPSNKVTEKGKDVELRCDPISGHTALYWYRQSLGQGLEFLIYFQGNSAPDKSGLPSDRFSAERTGGSVSTLTIQRTQQEDSAVYLCASSLQGYSNQPQHFGDGTRLSIL.

CDR3 protein: CASSLVQASYEQYF. Written as DNA, the CDR3 is TGTGCCAGCAGTTTGGTCCAGGCCTCCTACGAGCAGTACTTC. The chain recombines TRBV28 with TRBJ2-7; D is undetermined. Germline V gene lookup returns CDR1 MDHEN and CDR2 SYDVKM. CDR3 length: 14 residues. Trimming shortened V by 3 bases and J by 0 bases, and 9 bases separated the two germline ends.

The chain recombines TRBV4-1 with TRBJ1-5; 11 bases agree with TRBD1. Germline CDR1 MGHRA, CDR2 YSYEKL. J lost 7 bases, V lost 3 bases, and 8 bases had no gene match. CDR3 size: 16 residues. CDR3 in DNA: TGCGCCAGCAGCCAGGAGGGACAGGGGGAAGGACAGCCCCAGCATTTT. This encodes CASSQEGQGEGQPQHF.

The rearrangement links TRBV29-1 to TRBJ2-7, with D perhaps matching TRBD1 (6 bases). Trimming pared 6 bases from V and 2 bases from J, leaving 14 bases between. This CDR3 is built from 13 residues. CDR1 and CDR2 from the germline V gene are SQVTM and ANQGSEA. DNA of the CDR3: TGCAGCGTCCGAACAGGGCTCGCCTACGAGCAGTACTTC. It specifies CSVRTGLAYEQYF.

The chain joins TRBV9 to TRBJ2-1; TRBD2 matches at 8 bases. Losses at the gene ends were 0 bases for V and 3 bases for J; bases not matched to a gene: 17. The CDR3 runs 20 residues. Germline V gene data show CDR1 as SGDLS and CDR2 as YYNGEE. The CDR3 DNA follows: TGTGCCAGCAGCGTAGCCCCTATTGAGCAAACAGCGGGAGACTACAATGAGCAGTTCTTC. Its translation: CASSVAPIEQTAGDYNEQFF.

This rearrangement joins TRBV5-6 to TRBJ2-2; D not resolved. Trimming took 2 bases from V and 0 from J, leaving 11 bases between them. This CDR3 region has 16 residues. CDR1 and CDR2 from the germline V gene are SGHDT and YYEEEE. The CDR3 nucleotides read TGTGCCAGCAGCTTTTTTTCCAGTACGAACACCGGGGAGCTGTTTTTT. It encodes CASSFFSSTNTGELFF.

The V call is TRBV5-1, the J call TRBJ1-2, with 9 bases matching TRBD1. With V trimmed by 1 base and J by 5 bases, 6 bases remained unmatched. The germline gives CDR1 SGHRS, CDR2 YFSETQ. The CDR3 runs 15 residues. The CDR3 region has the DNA TGCGCCAGCAGCTTGATGTGGACAGGGGATTATGGCTACACCTTC. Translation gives CASSLMWTGDYGYTF. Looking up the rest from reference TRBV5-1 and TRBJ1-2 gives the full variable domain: KAGVTQTPRYLIKTRGQQVTLSCSPISGHRSVSWYQQTPGQGLQFLFEYFSETQRNKGNFPGRFSGRQFSNSRSEMNVSTLELGDSALYLCASSLMWTGDYGYTFGSGTRLTVV.

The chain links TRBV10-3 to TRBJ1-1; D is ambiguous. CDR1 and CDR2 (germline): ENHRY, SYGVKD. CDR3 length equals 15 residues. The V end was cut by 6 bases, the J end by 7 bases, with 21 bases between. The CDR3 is CAIRPSSGEQSEAFF. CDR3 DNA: TGTGCCATCAGACCATCCTCTGGGGAACAAAGTGAAGCTTTCTTT.

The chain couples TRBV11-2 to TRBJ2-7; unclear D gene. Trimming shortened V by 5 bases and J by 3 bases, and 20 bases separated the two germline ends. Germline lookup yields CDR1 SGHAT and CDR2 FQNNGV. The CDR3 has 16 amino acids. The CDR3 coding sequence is TGTGCCAGCAGCCGAGAGCTGGACGCCACTTACTACGAGCAGTACTTC. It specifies CASSRELDATYYEQYF.

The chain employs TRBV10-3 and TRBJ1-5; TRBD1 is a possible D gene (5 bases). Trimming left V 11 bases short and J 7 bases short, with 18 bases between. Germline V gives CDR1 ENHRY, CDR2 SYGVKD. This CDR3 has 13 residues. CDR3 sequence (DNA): TGTGCCTCAGCCGGGGGGTATGGGCAGCCCCAGCATTTT. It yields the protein CASAGGYGQPQHF.

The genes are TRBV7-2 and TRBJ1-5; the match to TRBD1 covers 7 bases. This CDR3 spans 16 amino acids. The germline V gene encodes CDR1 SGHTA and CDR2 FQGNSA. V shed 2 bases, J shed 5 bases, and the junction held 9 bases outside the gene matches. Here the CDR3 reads CASSLLPGGWDQPQHF. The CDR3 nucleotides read TGTGCCAGCAGCTTACTACCAGGGGGATGGGATCAGCCCCAGCATTTT.

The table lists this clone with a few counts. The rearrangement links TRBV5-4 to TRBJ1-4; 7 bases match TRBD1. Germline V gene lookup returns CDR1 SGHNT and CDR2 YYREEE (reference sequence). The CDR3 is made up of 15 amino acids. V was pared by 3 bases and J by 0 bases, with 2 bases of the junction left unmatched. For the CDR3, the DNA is TGTGCCAGCAGCTCACAGGGGTCAACTAATGAAAAACTGTTTTTT. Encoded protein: CASSSQGSTNEKLFF.

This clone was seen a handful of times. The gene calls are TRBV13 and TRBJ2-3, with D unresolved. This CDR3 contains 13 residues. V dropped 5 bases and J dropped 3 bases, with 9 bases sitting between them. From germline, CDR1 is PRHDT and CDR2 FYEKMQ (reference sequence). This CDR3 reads CASSGAWTDTQYF. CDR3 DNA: TGTGCCAGCAGCGGAGCGTGGACAGATACGCAGTATTTT.

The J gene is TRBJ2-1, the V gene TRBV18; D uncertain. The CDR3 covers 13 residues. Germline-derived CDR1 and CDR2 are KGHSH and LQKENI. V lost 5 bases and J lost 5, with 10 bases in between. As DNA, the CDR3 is TGTGCCAGCTCAGAGCAGTCGGACAATGAGCAGTTCTTC. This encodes CASSEQSDNEQFF. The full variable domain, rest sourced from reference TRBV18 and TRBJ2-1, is NAGVMQNPRHLVRRRGQEARLRCSPMKGHSHVYWYRQLPEEGLKFMVYLQKENIIDESGMPKERFSAEFPKEGPSILRIQQVVRGDSAAYFCASSEQSDNEQFFGPGTRLTVL.

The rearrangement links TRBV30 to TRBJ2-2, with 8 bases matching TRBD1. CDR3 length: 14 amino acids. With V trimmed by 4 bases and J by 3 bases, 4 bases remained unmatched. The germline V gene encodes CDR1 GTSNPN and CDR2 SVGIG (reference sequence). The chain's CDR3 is CAWTQGAYTGELFF. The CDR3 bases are TGTGCCTGGACGCAGGGGGCTTACACCGGGGAGCTGTTTTTT. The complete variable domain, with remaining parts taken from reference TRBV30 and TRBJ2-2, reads SQTIHQWPATLVQPVGSPLSLECTVEGTSNPNLYWYRQAAGRGLQLLFYSVGIGQISSEVPQNLSASRPQDRQFILSSKKLLLSDSGFYLCAWTQGAYTGELFFGEGSRLTVL.

CDR3 sequence reads: CASSVGGQGYTEAFF. The CDR3 DNA follows: TGTGCCAGCAGCGTAGGTGGACAGGGGTACACTGAAGCTTTCTTT. V usage is TRBV9 and J usage is TRBJ1-1, with TRBD1 matching 9 bases. This CDR3 is 15 amino acids long. V trimming: 0 bases; J trimming: 3 bases; junction bases outside the gene matches: 3. Germline CDR1 is SGDLS and CDR2 is YYNGEE.

The chain's CDR3 is CASSSDRAEAFF. CDR3 nucleotide sequence: TGTGCCAGCAGCTCCGACAGGGCTGAAGCTTTCTTT. The V gene is TRBV13, the J gene TRBJ1-1; 7 bases are shared with TRBD1. Per the germline V gene, CDR1 is PRHDT and CDR2 is FYEKMQ (reference sequence). This CDR3 region has 12 residues. V was pared by 4 bases and J by 6 bases, with 2 bases of the junction left unmatched.

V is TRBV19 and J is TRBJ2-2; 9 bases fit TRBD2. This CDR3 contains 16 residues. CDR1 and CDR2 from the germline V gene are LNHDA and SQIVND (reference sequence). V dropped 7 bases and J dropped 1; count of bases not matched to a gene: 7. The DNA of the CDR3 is TGTGCCAGTACGAGGGTAGCGGGAGAGAACACCGGGGAGCTGTTTTTT. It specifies CASTRVAGENTGELFF.

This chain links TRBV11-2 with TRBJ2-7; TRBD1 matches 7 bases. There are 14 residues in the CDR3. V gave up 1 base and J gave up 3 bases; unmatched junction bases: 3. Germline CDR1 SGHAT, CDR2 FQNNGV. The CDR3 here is CASSLGTGYYEQYF. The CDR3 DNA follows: TGTGCCAGCAGCTTAGGGACAGGATACTACGAGCAGTACTTC. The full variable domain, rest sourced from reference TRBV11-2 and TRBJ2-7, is EAGVAQSPRYKIIEKRQSVAFWCNPISGHATLYWYQQILGQGPKLLIQFQNNGVVDDSQLPKDRFSAERLKGVDSTLKIQPAKLEDSAVYLCASSLGTGYYEQYFGPGTRLTVT.

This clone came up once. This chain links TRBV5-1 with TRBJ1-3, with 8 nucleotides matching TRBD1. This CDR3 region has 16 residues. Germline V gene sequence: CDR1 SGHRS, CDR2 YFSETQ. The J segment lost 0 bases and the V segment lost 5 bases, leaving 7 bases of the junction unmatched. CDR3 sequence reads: CASRTGQGLSGNTIYF. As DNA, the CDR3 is TGCGCCAGCAGAACTGGACAGGGACTCTCTGGAAACACCATATATTTT.

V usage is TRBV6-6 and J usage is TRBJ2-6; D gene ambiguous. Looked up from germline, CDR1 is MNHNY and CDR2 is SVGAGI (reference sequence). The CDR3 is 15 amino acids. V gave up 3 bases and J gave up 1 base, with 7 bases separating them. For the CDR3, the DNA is TGTGCCAGCAGTTATCGAGGTTCTGGGGCCAACGTCCTGACTTTC. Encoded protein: CASSYRGSGANVLTF.

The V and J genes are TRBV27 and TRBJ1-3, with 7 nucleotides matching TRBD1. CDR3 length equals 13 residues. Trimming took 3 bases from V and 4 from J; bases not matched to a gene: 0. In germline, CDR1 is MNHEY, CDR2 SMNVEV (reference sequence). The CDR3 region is CASSLDRGNTIYF. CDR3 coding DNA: TGTGCCAGCAGTTTGGACAGGGGAAACACCATATATTTT.

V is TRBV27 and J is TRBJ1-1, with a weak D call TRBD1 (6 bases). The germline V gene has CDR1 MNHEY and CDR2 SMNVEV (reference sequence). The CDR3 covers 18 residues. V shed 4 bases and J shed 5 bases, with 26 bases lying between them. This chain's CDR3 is CASSSPRGPSSMGTEAFF. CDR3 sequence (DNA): TGTGCCAGCAGTTCCCCTCGGGGGCCAAGCAGTATGGGGACTGAAGCTTTCTTT.

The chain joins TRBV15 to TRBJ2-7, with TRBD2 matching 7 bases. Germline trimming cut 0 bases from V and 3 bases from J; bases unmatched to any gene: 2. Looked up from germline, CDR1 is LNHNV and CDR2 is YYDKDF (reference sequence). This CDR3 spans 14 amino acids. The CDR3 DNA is TGTGCCACCAGCAGAGATGCTAGCGGCTACGAGCAGTACTTC. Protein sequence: CATSRDASGYEQYF.

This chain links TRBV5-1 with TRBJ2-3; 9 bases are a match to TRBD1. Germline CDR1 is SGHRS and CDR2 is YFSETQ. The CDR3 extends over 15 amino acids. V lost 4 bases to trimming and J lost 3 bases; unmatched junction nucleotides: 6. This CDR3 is CASSVGQGLTDTQYF. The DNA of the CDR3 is TGCGCCAGCAGCGTGGGACAGGGTTTGACAGATACGCAGTATTTT.

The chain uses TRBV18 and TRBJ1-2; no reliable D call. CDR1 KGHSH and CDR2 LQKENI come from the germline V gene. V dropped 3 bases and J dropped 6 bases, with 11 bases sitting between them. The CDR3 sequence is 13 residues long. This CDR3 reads CASSPRQFDGYTF. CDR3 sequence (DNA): TGTGCCAGCTCACCCCGGCAGTTCGATGGCTACACCTTC. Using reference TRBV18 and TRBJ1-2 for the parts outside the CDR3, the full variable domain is NAGVMQNPRHLVRRRGQEARLRCSPMKGHSHVYWYRQLPEEGLKFMVYLQKENIIDESGMPKERFSAEFPKEGPSILRIQQVVRGDSAAYFCASSPRQFDGYTFGSGTRLTVV.

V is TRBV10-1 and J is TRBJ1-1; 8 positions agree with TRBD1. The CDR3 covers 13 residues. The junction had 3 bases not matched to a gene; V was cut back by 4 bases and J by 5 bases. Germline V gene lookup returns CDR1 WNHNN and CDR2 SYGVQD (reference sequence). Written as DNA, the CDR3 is TGCGCCAGCAGTGCCGACAGGGGTACTGAAGCTTTCTTT. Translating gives CASSADRGTEAFF.